The rows below give T cell receptor beta chains drawn from one sample of a study of T cell changes during pregnancy in multiple sclerosis. The method was immunoSEQ multiplex PCR; TCRdb's version includes in-frame clones alone and lacks a portion of them. This table holds about 76,000 clones, roughly 92% found once. Specimen: peripheral blood, collected after pregnancy. These receptors all stem from a female donor in good health, enrolled as a control in a pregnancy study. Both conserved end residues are part of each CDR3. The D gene is left open where the match is weak. Clone size is given for some rows only: seen once, a few or many times, or a class if the clone is expanded.

d_call: .
v_call: TRBV7-3
clone_size: once
j_call: TRBJ2-5
cdr3_nt: TGTGCCAGCAGCGTTAAAGAGACCCAGTACTTC
cdr3_aa: CASSVKETQYF

d_call: .
v_call: TRBV4-1
clone_size: .
j_call: TRBJ1-4
cdr3_nt: TGCGCCAGCAGCCAAGATTCCGCAGCAACTAATGAAAAACTGTTTTTT
cdr3_aa: CASSQDSAATNEKLFF

d_call: TRBD1
v_call: TRBV28
clone_size: .
j_call: TRBJ1-2
cdr3_nt: TGTGCCAGCAACCCGATAACAGGGGATGGCTACACCTTC
cdr3_aa: CASNPITGDGYTF

d_call: TRBD2
v_call: TRBV2
clone_size: .
j_call: TRBJ2-1
cdr3_nt: TGTGCCAGCAGTGAAGCGGCTAGCGGGGGACGGGATGAGCAGTTCTTC
cdr3_aa: CASSEAASGGRDEQFF

d_call: TRBD1
v_call: TRBV7-2
clone_size: .
j_call: TRBJ1-5
cdr3_nt: TGTGCCAGCAGCTTGGTGGGACAGTATAGCAATCAGCCCCAGCATTTT
cdr3_aa: CASSLVGQYSNQPQHF

d_call: TRBD2
v_call: TRBV5-1
clone_size: once
j_call: TRBJ2-5
cdr3_nt: TGCGCCAGCAGCTTGGCCCCGACTAGCGCACAAGAGACCCAGTACTTC
cdr3_aa: CASSLAPTSAQETQYF

d_call: .
v_call: TRBV28
clone_size: .
j_call: TRBJ1-2
cdr3_nt: TGTGCCAGCAGTTTAGACAGAGGCTATGGCTACACCTTC
cdr3_aa: CASSLDRGYGYTF

d_call: .
v_call: TRBV19
clone_size: once
j_call: TRBJ1-3
cdr3_nt: TGTGCCAGTAGTTCTGAGACAGGCTCCGGAAACACCATATATTTT
cdr3_aa: CASSSETGSGNTIYF

d_call: TRBD1
v_call: TRBV28
clone_size: .
j_call: TRBJ2-3
cdr3_nt: TGTGCCAGCAGTCAATGGGCGACAGGGGGCAAGGATACGCAGTATTTT
cdr3_aa: CASSQWATGGKDTQYF

d_call: .
v_call: TRBV5-1
clone_size: .
j_call: TRBJ1-3
cdr3_nt: TGCGCCAGCAGCCCGGACATCGTAAACACCATATATTTT
cdr3_aa: CASSPDIVNTIYF

d_call: .
v_call: TRBV28
clone_size: .
j_call: TRBJ2-7
cdr3_nt: TGTGCCAGCCGGGGGGGACAGGGTAGCTCCTACGAGCAGTACTTC
cdr3_aa: CASRGGQGSSYEQYF

d_call: .
v_call: TRBV6-6
clone_size: once
j_call: TRBJ1-6
cdr3_nt: TGTGCCACCGCGACAGTAAAATCACCCCTCCACTTT
cdr3_aa: CATATVKSPLHF

d_call: .
v_call: TRBV2
clone_size: .
j_call: TRBJ2-5
cdr3_nt: TGTGCCAGCAGAGCCGACGGGGTAGTGACCCAGTACTTC
cdr3_aa: CASRADGVVTQYF

d_call: TRBD1
v_call: TRBV28
clone_size: few
j_call: TRBJ1-2
cdr3_nt: TGTGCCAGCAGCATCCGACCACAGGGGGATGGCTACACCTTC
cdr3_aa: CASSIRPQGDGYTF

d_call: TRBD1
v_call: TRBV9
clone_size: .
j_call: TRBJ2-5
cdr3_nt: TGTGCCAGCAGCCCCACCGCCGGGACAGGGATCGAGACCCAGTACTTC
cdr3_aa: CASSPTAGTGIETQYF

d_call: .
v_call: TRBV30
clone_size: .
j_call: TRBJ1-2
cdr3_nt: TGTGCCTGGAGTGTATTACAGGGAAGGAATGGCTACACCTTC
cdr3_aa: CAWSVLQGRNGYTF

d_call: TRBD2
v_call: TRBV11-3
clone_size: .
j_call: TRBJ2-3
cdr3_nt: TGTGCCAGCAGCCGAGAGCACGGCGGGGGTACAGATACGCAGTATTTT
cdr3_aa: CASSREHGGGTDTQYF